The clone carrying this T cell receptor beta chain showed up just a few times. Its antigen is unknown. These data belong to a study of cytomegalovirus exposure and HLA in healthy donors. Overall study results and limits: The authors enumerated 150 to 200 TCR beta chains as linked to cytomegalovirus. Prior analysis indicated that the majority of TCR beta V segments exhibited productivity approximately 90% or approximately 30% of the time.

13 Jbeta primers and 60 Vbeta primers were used for the PCR. The repertoire was sequenced with immunoSEQ multiplex PCR; TCRdb's copy has only in-frame clones and lacks some. The data hold around 88,000 clones, with less than 80% observed a single time. V dropped 4 bases and J dropped 9; count of bases not matched to a gene: 18. CDR3 length equals 17 residues. What was sequenced was PBMCs. The sequence came from a woman aged 35 to 49 in good health and CMV-seropositive. The chain is built from TRBV6-7 and TRBJ2-1, with 7 positions matching TRBD2. TRBV6-7 is an ORF; its function is uncertain. The CDR3 bases are TGTGCCAGCAGTTTTACTCGGGACTATCTCACACGCCCTGAGCAGTTCTTC. Its protein is CASSFTRDYLTRPEQFF.